One and the same sample provided the 31 T cell receptor beta chains below, sequenced in a study of OX40 agonist ivuxolimab in advanced cancers. The protocol used for the library was the immunoSEQ multiplex PCR assay. In TCRdb, the immuneACCESS table is reduced to in-frame sequences with V and J assigned. These tables do not hold every clone; where another copy was compared, an unresolved V gene accounts for under half, and the others remain unexplained. This sample gives about 60,000 clones in total; 85% of them show up just once. The leading ten clones occupy over 3.5% of the sample. Material: CD4+ or CD8+ T cells sorted from blood, obtained in a trial of the OX40 agonist ivuxolimab. These receptors were collected from an adult with an advanced solid tumor such as melanoma, head and neck, liver or kidney cancer.

The V and J genes are TRBV11-2 and TRBJ2-4; perhaps TRBD2 as D (7 bases). Trimming took off 0 bases at V and 3 bases at J, with 21 bases between the two ends. This CDR3 comprises 19 residues. The germline V gene encodes CDR1 SGHAT and CDR2 FQNNGV. The CDR3 sequence: CASSLDPAEGGKVKNIQYF. Written as DNA, the CDR3 is TGTGCCAGCAGCTTAGACCCGGCGGAGGGGGGGAAAGTCAAAAACATTCAGTACTTC.

This clone was seen only once. The chain uses TRBV19 and TRBJ2-5, with 7 bases that match TRBD1. The tail of the sequence fits TRBJ2-7 better, so the J call may be wrong. Germline V lookup: CDR1 LNHDA, CDR2 SQIVND (reference sequence). CDR3 length: 13 amino acids. CDR3 sequence (DNA): TGTGCCAGTAGTGAAAGACAGGGCTACGAGCAGTACTTC. Protein product: CASSERQGYEQYF.

The rearrangement joins TRBV5-6 to TRBJ2-5; D perhaps matches TRBD2 (5 bases). The length of the CDR3 is 14 residues. Trimming pared 4 bases from V and 0 bases from J, leaving 10 bases between. Germline V gives CDR1 SGHDT, CDR2 YYEEEE. CDR3 sequence (DNA): TGTGCCAGCAGCGCCGCCGGGAACCAAGAGACCCAGTACTTC. This gives the protein CASSAAGNQETQYF.

V usage is TRBV28 and J usage is TRBJ2-7, with 9 bases lining up with TRBD1. Germline assignment: CDR1 MDHEN and CDR2 SYDVKM. J gave up 3 bases and V 7 bases, and 7 bases lay outside the gene matches. The CDR3 sequence is 14 residues long. This CDR3 reads CASNLGQGNYEQYF. CDR3 bases: TGTGCCAGCAATCTTGGACAGGGGAACTACGAGCAGTACTTC.

The chain employs TRBV9 and TRBJ2-1; the D gene is possibly TRBD1 (6 bases). The CDR3 has 14 amino acids. CDR1 is SGDLS and CDR2 is YYNGEE in the germline V gene. V was trimmed by 7 bases and J by 0 bases, leaving 11 bases between them. DNA of the CDR3: TGTGCCAGCTCAGGGGTTAGCTCCTACAATGAGCAGTTCTTC. Encoded protein: CASSGVSSYNEQFF.

The chain uses TRBV11-1 and TRBJ2-5; D is unresolved. The CDR3 is made up of 11 amino acids. The V end lost 5 bases, the J end lost 3 bases, and 4 bases lay between the germline ends. Per germline, CDR1 SGHAT and CDR2 FQDESV (reference sequence). Here the CDR3 DNA reads TGTGCCAGCAGCACTAAAGAGACCCAGTACTTC. Protein: CASSTKETQYF.

The CDR3 region has the DNA TGTGCCAGCAGCCCTTCGGACAGGGAGGATGAAAAACTGTTTTTT. Translated, it gives CASSPSDREDEKLFF. The chain is built from TRBV28 and TRBJ1-4; TRBD1 matches at 8 bases. V trimming: 6 bases; J trimming: 6 bases; junction bases outside the gene matches: 9. There are 15 residues in the CDR3. Germline lookup yields CDR1 MDHEN and CDR2 SYDVKM.

This chain connects TRBV9 to TRBJ2-1; 9 bases map to TRBD1. This CDR3 spans 11 amino acids. The V segment lost 7 bases and the J segment 15 bases; nucleotides outside the gene matches: 8. The germline V gene encodes CDR1 SGDLS and CDR2 YYNGEE. The CDR3 region is CASGSGTGPFF. The DNA of the CDR3 is TGTGCCAGCGGTTCAGGGACAGGGCCGTTCTTC.

The chain links TRBV27 to TRBJ1-2; no reliable D call. The V and J ends lost 8 bases and 1 base respectively, with 11 bases between them. The CDR3 is 13 residues long. Germline values: CDR1 MNHEY, CDR2 SMNVEV (reference sequence). DNA of the CDR3: TGTGCCAGCTGCGATCCCCTTAACTATGGCTACACCTTC. This sequence encodes CASCDPLNYGYTF.

The CDR3 spells CASSSPGRWSYEQYF. The CDR3 region has the DNA TGTGCCAGCAGTTCCCCGGGGAGGTGGTCCTACGAGCAGTACTTC. The chain couples TRBV28 to TRBJ2-7; TRBD2 might be the D (6 bases). CDR1 is MDHEN and CDR2 is SYDVKM in the germline V gene. CDR3 length: 15 residues. Deletions cut 4 bases from V and 1 base from J, with 14 bases between.

The CDR3 DNA follows: TGTGCCAGCAGCTACACTAGCGGGAGGTTTAATACGCAGTATTTT. This codes for CASSYTSGRFNTQYF. The rearrangement joins TRBV7-8 to TRBJ2-3; TRBD2 matches at 12 bases. Looked up from germline, CDR1 is SGHVS and CDR2 is FQNEAQ. Trimming removed 4 bases from V and 7 bases from J; junction bases left unmatched: 6. This CDR3 is 15 amino acids long.

The chain links TRBV7-9 to TRBJ2-1, with 15 nucleotides matching TRBD2. Germline assignment: CDR1 SEHNR and CDR2 FQNEAQ (reference sequence). The junction had 5 bases not matched to a gene; V was cut back by 6 bases and J by 2 bases. CDR3 length: 17 amino acids. In nucleotides, the CDR3 is TGTGCCAGCAGAATAGGACTAGCGGGAGGGGCCTACAATGAGCAGTTCTTC. The encoded protein is CASRIGLAGGAYNEQFF.

The rearrangement joins TRBV15 to TRBJ2-2; the D is unclear. Germline V gene data show CDR1 as LNHNV and CDR2 as YYDKDF (reference sequence). Trimming removed 1 base at V and 8 bases at J, with 8 bases between. The CDR3 extends over 13 amino acids. Written as DNA, the CDR3 is TGTGCCACCAGCAGAGCCAAGCTGGGGGAGCTGTTTTTT. This codes for CATSRAKLGELFF.

The chain links TRBV6-4 to TRBJ2-3; D ambiguous. The germline V gene has CDR1 MRHNA and CDR2 SNTAGT. Trimming left V 2 bases short and J 6 bases short, with 9 bases between. The CDR3 has 13 residues. The CDR3 is CASSDSRVDTQYF. The CDR3 DNA sequence: TGTGCCAGCAGTGACAGCCGCGTCGATACGCAGTATTTT.

Here the CDR3 DNA reads TGTGCCAGCAGCTTAGCCCCCGGGACAGGGGGCTACGAGCAGTACTTC. It specifies CASSLAPGTGGYEQYF. This sequence joins TRBV7-2 and TRBJ2-7, with 11 bases fitting TRBD1. The length of the CDR3 is 16 residues. Germline V lookup: CDR1 SGHTA, CDR2 FQGNSA. J gave up 3 bases and V 0 bases, and 4 bases lay outside the gene matches.

The CDR3 protein is CASSGSGVQETQYF. DNA for the CDR3: TGCGCCAGCAGTGGTAGCGGGGTCCAAGAGACCCAGTACTTC. The chain recombines TRBV10-1 with TRBJ2-5; 8 nucleotides agree with TRBD2. Trimming removed 4 bases from V and 1 base from J; junction bases left unmatched: 2. CDR3 length: 14 amino acids. Germline lookup yields CDR1 WNHNN and CDR2 SYGVQD (reference sequence).

This sequence joins TRBV5-1 and TRBJ1-2, with 7 bases identical to TRBD1. The CDR3 is 14 amino acids. The germline CDR1 and CDR2 sequences are SGHRS and YFSETQ. The V and J ends lost 4 bases and 2 bases, in that order; junction bases with no gene match: 5. The CDR3 region has the DNA TGCGCCAGCAGCCCGAGACAGGGAAACTATGGCTACACCTTC. It codes for CASSPRQGNYGYTF. Drawing the rest from reference TRBV5-1 and TRBJ1-2, the complete variable domain is KAGVTQTPRYLIKTRGQQVTLSCSPISGHRSVSWYQQTPGQGLQFLFEYFSETQRNKGNFPGRFSGRQFSNSRSEMNVSTLELGDSALYLCASSPRQGNYGYTFGSGTRLTVV.

The chain is built from TRBV19 and TRBJ2-1; TRBD1 matches at 7 bases. Trimming cost V 5 bases and J 5 bases; bases outside gene matches: 9. There are 15 residues in the CDR3. Per germline, CDR1 LNHDA and CDR2 SQIVND (reference sequence). This CDR3 is CASSLTGMTHNEQFF. DNA of the CDR3: TGTGCCAGTAGTCTGACAGGGATGACACACAATGAGCAGTTCTTC.

V and J are TRBV27 and TRBJ2-7; perhaps TRBD1 as D (6 bases). Trimming left V 5 bases short and J 2 bases short, with 10 bases between. The length of the CDR3 is 13 residues. Germline CDR1 reads MNHEY; CDR2 reads SMNVEV (reference sequence). CDR3 in amino acids: CASSRTGPYEQYF. CDR3 sequence (DNA): TGTGCCAGCAGTAGAACAGGGCCCTACGAGCAGTACTTC.

The CDR3 nucleotides read TGTGCCAGCAGCTACCCAGGGTATGGCGAGCAGTACTTC. As protein: CASSYPGYGEQYF. The J gene is TRBJ2-7, the V gene TRBV11-2; TRBD1 is a possible D gene (5 bases). V dropped 4 bases and J dropped 6 bases, with 13 bases sitting between them. CDR1 and CDR2 from the germline V gene are SGHAT and FQNNGV. The CDR3 has 13 amino acids.

The chain employs TRBV29-1 and TRBJ2-1; possibly TRBD2 for D (6 bases). Per the germline V gene, CDR1 is SQVTM and CDR2 is ANQGSEA. The CDR3 is 14 amino acids. Between the trimmed V and J ends, which lost 3 bases and 4 bases, there was a span of 13 bases. The DNA for the CDR3 is TGCAGCGTTGACTCCGGGGACTCTTACAATGAGCAGTTCTTC. Translated, it gives CSVDSGDSYNEQFF.

The chain uses TRBV6-1 and TRBJ1-2; 7 positions agree with TRBD1. Losses at the gene ends were 6 bases for V and 3 bases for J; bases not matched to a gene: 4. This CDR3 contains 13 residues. Germline CDR1 is MNHNS and CDR2 is SASEGT. The CDR3, as DNA: TGTGCCAGCAGACAGGGGCTTGACTATGGCTACACCTTC. Protein product: CASRQGLDYGYTF.

Only one count was recorded for this clone. The chain couples TRBV19 to TRBJ1-1, with D unresolved. The V end lost 4 bases, the J end lost 3 bases, and 15 bases lay between the germline ends. CDR3 length equals 15 residues. CDR1 is LNHDA and CDR2 is SQIVND in the germline V gene (reference sequence). The CDR3 DNA follows: TGTGCCAGTAGTACGGAGGAAACTCGGGACACTGAAGCTTTCTTT. This translates into CASSTEETRDTEAFF.

The rearrangement joins TRBV7-8 to TRBJ2-1, with D perhaps assigned TRBD1 or TRBD2 (6 bases each). CDR1 and CDR2 from the germline V gene are SGHVS and FQNEAQ. The CDR3 sequence is 16 residues long. Deletions cut 4 bases from V and 3 bases from J, with 16 bases between. CDR3 coding DNA: TGTGCCAGCAGCTGGGGGCTGCGGGACCTCTACAATGAGCAGTTCTTC. It specifies CASSWGLRDLYNEQFF.

The chain carries TRBV14 and TRBJ1-2, with D perhaps matching TRBD1 (5 bases). Trimming removed 0 bases at V and 6 bases at J, with 17 bases between. This CDR3 region has 16 residues. Germline V gene data show CDR1 as SGHDN and CDR2 as FVKESK. CDR3 in DNA: TGTGCCAGCAGCCAAGAGGTAGGGGAACGTCTTCATGGCTACACCTTC. Its protein is CASSQEVGERLHGYTF.

The V call is TRBV5-1, the J call TRBJ1-4; TRBD1 might be the D (5 bases). The germline V and J ends were trimmed by 0 bases and 8 bases, with 14 bases remaining between them. CDR3 length equals 15 residues. From germline, CDR1 is SGHRS and CDR2 YFSETQ. In DNA, the CDR3 is TGCGCCAGCAGCTTGGACAGGTCCTCTGGGGAAAAACTGTTTTTT. This codes for CASSLDRSSGEKLFF.

The gene calls are TRBV10-1 and TRBJ2-7; 9 positions agree with TRBD1. The CDR3 runs to 15 residues. From germline, CDR1 is WNHNN and CDR2 SYGVQD (reference sequence). V was pared by 3 bases and J by 0 bases, with 3 bases of the junction left unmatched. The DNA for the CDR3 is TGCGCCAGCAGTGACGGGACAGGGAACTCCTACGAGCAGTACTTC. It is translated as CASSDGTGNSYEQYF.

DNA for the CDR3: TGTGCCAGCAGCCCCTTAGCGGGAACCAGCACAGATACGCAGTATTTT. Amino acid sequence: CASSPLAGTSTDTQYF. The rearrangement links TRBV7-3 to TRBJ2-3, with 8 nucleotides matching TRBD2. Looked up from germline, CDR1 is SGHTA and CDR2 is FQGTGA. V trimming: 5 bases; J trimming: 0 bases; junction bases outside the gene matches: 7. The CDR3 has 16 residues.

This chain's CDR3 is CASSPSGTGDFLAKNIQYF. DNA of the CDR3: TGTGCCAGCAGCCCCTCGGGGACAGGTGATTTTCTAGCCAAAAACATTCAGTACTTC. The V and J genes are TRBV9 and TRBJ2-4; 8 nucleotides line up with TRBD1. This CDR3 has 19 amino acids. CDR1 is SGDLS, CDR2 YYNGEE, per germline. Trimming at V came to 4 bases and at J to 0 bases, leaving 15 bases not matched to a gene.

This sequence joins TRBV19 and TRBJ1-6; no clear D. Germline loops: CDR1 LNHDA, CDR2 SQIVND (reference sequence). The CDR3 runs 14 residues. Between the trimmed V and J ends, which lost 3 bases and 5 bases, there was a span of 8 bases. CDR3 nucleotide sequence: TGTGCCAGTAGTATCGAAGGAGATAATTCACCCCTCCACTTT. The encoded protein is CASSIEGDNSPLHF. Using reference TRBV19 and TRBJ1-6 for the parts outside the CDR3, the full variable domain is DGGITQSPKYLFRKEGQNVTLSCEQNLNHDAMYWYRQDPGQGLRLIYYSQIVNDFQKGDIAEGYSVSREKKESFPLTVTSAQKNPTAFYLCASSIEGDNSPLHFGNGTRLTVT.

This chain connects TRBV4-2 to TRBJ2-7; weak D call: TRBD2 (6 bases). V lost 0 bases to trimming and J lost 7 bases, with 16 bases between them. This CDR3 is built from 15 residues. CDR1 is LGHNA and CDR2 is YNFKEQ in the germline V gene. The CDR3 DNA reads as TGTGCCAGCAGCCAAGACCTTGGGGCAGGGAGGGAGCAGTACTTC. This encodes CASSQDLGAGREQYF.